This T cell receptor (beta chain) was identified in a study of blood T cell repertoires in COVID-19. For the study at large: Samples came from the United States, Italy and Spain, spanning acute and convalescent COVID-19. PBMCs, B-cell-depleted T cells, or T cells were the source of the cDNA or gDNA that made up the material.

Germline V gene data show CDR1 as SGHTA and CDR2 as FQGNSA. Between the trimmed V and J ends, which lost 1 base and 8 bases, there was a span of 14 bases. The CDR3 sequence is 14 residues long. Original analysis: It was from reference gene primer amplification that nucleated cell counts were estimated. TCRdb's table, derived via immunoSEQ multiplex PCR, lists solely in-frame clones and lacks some. V and J calls and clone size follow that table, whereas D and trimming were derived from the DNA. This table has tens of thousands of clones, around 80% appearing once. The sequence was collected from a man in his 60s with acute or convalescent COVID-19. This rearrangement joins TRBV7-2 to TRBJ1-2; D gene uncertain. Specimen: peripheral blood. The CDR3 loop is CASSLVGSGGGYTF. CDR3 sequence (DNA): TGTGCCAGCAGCTTAGTAGGATCAGGTGGAGGCTACACCTTC.